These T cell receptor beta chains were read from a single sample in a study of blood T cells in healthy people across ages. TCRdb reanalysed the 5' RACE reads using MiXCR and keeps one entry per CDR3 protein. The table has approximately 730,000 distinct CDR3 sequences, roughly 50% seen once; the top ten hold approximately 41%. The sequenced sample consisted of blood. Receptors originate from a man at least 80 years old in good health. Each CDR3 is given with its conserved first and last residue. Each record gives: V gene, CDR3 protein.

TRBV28	CASRKTGTQYEQYF
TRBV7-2	CASSLRTVQSIQYF
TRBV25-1	CASKDYNSPLHF
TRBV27	CASSPQGQGQETQYF
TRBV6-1	CASSGRDTGAAEQYF
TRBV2	CASSGLAGAGMFF
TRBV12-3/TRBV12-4	CASSLRRGANYGYTF
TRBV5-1	CASSPAGLAGVEQYF
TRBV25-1	CASGTPTIQETQYF
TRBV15	CATSRVTQETQYF
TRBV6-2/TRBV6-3	CASSYSERGGNQPQHF
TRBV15	CATFSDRGSYEQYF
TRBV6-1	CASSQREGMNTGELFF
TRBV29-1	CSVERQGGYNEQFF
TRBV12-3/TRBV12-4	CASSLRAGIACYNEQFF
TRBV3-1	CASSQRGVEGNTIYF
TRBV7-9	CASSSRSPTTEKLFF